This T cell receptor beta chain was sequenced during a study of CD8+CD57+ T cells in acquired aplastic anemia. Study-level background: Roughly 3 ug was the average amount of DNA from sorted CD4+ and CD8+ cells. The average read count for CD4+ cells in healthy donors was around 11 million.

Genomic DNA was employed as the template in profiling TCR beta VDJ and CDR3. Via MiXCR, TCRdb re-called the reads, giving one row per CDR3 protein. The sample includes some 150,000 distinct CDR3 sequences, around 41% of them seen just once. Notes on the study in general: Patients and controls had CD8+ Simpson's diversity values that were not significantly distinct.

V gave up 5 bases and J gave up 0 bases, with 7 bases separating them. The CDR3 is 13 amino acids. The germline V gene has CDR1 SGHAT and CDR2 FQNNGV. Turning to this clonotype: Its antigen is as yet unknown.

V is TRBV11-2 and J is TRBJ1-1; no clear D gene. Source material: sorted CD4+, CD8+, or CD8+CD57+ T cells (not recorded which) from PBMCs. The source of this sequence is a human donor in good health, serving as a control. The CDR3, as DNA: TGTGCCAGCAGCCCCCACATGAACACTGAAGCTTTCTTT. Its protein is CASSPHMNTEAFF.